The sequence of this TCR beta chain was determined in a study of cytomegalovirus exposure and HLA in healthy donors. Background on the study: A subsequent analysis stated that the roughly 130 validation repertoires were run on the same platform as the approximately 700 first-cohort repertoires.

Assay: immunoSEQ multiplex PCR; the TCRdb copy retains only in-frame clones and omits some. This table holds fewer than 250,000 clones, 75% to 90% found once. V was clipped by 6 bases and J by 3 bases, with 11 bases between them. CDR3 length: 13 amino acids. Germline CDR1 MDHEN, CDR2 SYDVKM. This clone came up a few times. This chain links TRBV28 with TRBJ1-2, with D unresolved. Sequences were obtained from PBMCs. This receptor was identified in a woman aged 25 to 39 in good health and CMV-seropositive. The CDR3 DNA reads TGTGCCAGCAGCAAGGACGTGGACTATGGCTACACCTTC. Translation gives CASSKDVDYGYTF.